Listed below are T cell receptor beta chains from one sample, sequenced in a study of blood T cell repertoires in COVID-19. The table came from immunoSEQ multiplex PCR; TCRdb's copy has only in-frame clones and leaves some out. The repertoire holds tens of thousands of clones, with roughly 82% as singletons. The specimen sequenced was peripheral blood. These receptors were collected from a human donor in a cohort sampled during active COVID-19. Both conserved end residues are trimmed from each CDR3. The order of the fields is J gene, V gene, CDR3 length, CDR3 protein.

j_call: TRBJ1-2; v_call: TRBV29-1; cdr3_length: 11; cdr3_aa: SVGPSTLGAYT
j_call: TRBJ2-1; v_call: TRBV5-1; cdr3_length: 13; cdr3_aa: ASSLGTGYYNEQF
j_call: TRBJ2-7; v_call: TRBV18; cdr3_length: 14; cdr3_aa: ASSSLPRVLSGGQY
j_call: TRBJ2-6; v_call: TRBV5-1; cdr3_length: 14; cdr3_aa: ASRGGRSSGANVLT
j_call: TRBJ1-1; v_call: TRBV5-4; cdr3_length: 12; cdr3_aa: ASSSDGMNTEAF
j_call: TRBJ1-6; v_call: TRBV5-6; cdr3_length: 12; cdr3_aa: ASSGTGGNSPLH
j_call: TRBJ1-2; v_call: TRBV6-1; cdr3_length: 12; cdr3_aa: ASSDTGEAYGYT
j_call: TRBJ1-5; v_call: TRBV5-1; cdr3_length: 17; cdr3_aa: ASSLAWDRGRLSNQPQH
j_call: TRBJ2-2; v_call: TRBV7-8; cdr3_length: 15; cdr3_aa: ASSIEGRSLDTGELF
j_call: TRBJ2-7; v_call: TRBV12-3/TRBV12-4; cdr3_length: 11; cdr3_aa: ASSIPPGYEQY
j_call: TRBJ1-3; v_call: TRBV19; cdr3_length: 13; cdr3_aa: ASSATGVDGNTIY
j_call: TRBJ1-5; v_call: TRBV7-9; cdr3_length: 12; cdr3_aa: ASSRDRGDQPQH
j_call: TRBJ2-7; v_call: TRBV3-1/TRBV3-2; cdr3_length: 10; cdr3_aa: ASSQVGDEQY
j_call: TRBJ1-5; v_call: TRBV4-2; cdr3_length: 15; cdr3_aa: ASSQDNQGYSNQPQH
j_call: TRBJ1-1; v_call: TRBV12-3/TRBV12-4; cdr3_length: 11; cdr3_aa: ASQETANTEAF
j_call: TRBJ2-7; v_call: TRBV19; cdr3_length: 12; cdr3_aa: ASSSGGAPYEQY
j_call: TRBJ2-4; v_call: TRBV19; cdr3_length: 17; cdr3_aa: ASSIYTAGTGGGKNIQY
j_call: TRBJ1-1; v_call: TRBV5-4; cdr3_length: 13; cdr3_aa: ASSLAGREGTEAF
j_call: TRBJ1-5; v_call: TRBV6-5; cdr3_length: 11; cdr3_aa: ASSSTGSQPQH
j_call: TRBJ2-2; v_call: TRBV9; cdr3_length: 13; cdr3_aa: ASSVTLAAYGELF
j_call: TRBJ1-1; v_call: TRBV11-2; cdr3_length: 13; cdr3_aa: ASSGLSRMNTEAF
j_call: TRBJ2-7; v_call: TRBV5-1; cdr3_length: 12; cdr3_aa: ASRSSGGMDEQY
j_call: TRBJ2-1; v_call: TRBV6-1; cdr3_length: 14; cdr3_aa: ASSVSGTSSYNEQF
j_call: TRBJ1-2; v_call: TRBV5-1; cdr3_length: 11; cdr3_aa: ASSLTANYGYT